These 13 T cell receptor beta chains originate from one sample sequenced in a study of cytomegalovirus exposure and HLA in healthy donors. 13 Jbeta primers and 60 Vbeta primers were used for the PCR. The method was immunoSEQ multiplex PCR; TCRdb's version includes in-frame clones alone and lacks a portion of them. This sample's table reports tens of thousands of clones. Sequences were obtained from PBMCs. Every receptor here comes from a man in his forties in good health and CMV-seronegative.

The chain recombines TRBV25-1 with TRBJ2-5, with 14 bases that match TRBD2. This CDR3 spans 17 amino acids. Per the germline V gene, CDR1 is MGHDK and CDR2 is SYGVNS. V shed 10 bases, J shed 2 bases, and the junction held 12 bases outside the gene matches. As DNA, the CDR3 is TGTGCCATGTGCGTAGATGGGACTAGCGGGAGTCAAGAGACCCAGTACTTC. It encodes CAMCVDGTSGSQETQYF.

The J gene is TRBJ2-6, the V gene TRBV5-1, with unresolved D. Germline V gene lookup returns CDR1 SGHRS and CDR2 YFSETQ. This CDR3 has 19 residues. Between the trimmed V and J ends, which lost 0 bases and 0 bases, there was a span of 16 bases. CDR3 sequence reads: CASSLESFQVLSGANVLTF. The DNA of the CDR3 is TGCGCCAGCAGCTTGGAAAGTTTTCAGGTCCTCTCTGGGGCCAACGTCCTGACTTTC.

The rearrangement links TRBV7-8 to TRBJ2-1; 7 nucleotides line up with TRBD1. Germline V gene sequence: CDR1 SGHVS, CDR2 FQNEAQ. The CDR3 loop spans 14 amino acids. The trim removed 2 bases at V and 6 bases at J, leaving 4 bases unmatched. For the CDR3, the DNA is TGTGCCAGCAGCTTATCTACAGGGGTCAATGAGCAGTTCTTC. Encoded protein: CASSLSTGVNEQFF.

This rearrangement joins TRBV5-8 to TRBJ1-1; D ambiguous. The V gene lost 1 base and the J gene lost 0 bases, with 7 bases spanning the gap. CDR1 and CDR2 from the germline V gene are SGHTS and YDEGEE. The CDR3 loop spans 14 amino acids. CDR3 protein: CASSLLVMNTEAFF. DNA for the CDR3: TGTGCCAGCAGCTTGTTAGTTATGAACACTGAAGCTTTCTTT. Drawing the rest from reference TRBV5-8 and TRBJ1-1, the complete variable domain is EAGVTQSPTHLIKTRGQQATLRCSPISGHTSVYWYQQALGLGLQFLLWYDEGEERNRGNFPPRFSGRQFPNYSSELNVNALELEDSALYLCASSLLVMNTEAFFGQGTRLTVV.

The CDR3 sequence is CASSPSAGAGNQPQHF. In nucleotides, the CDR3 is TGTGCCAGCTCACCTTCCGCAGGGGCAGGAAATCAGCCCCAGCATTTT. The chain has TRBV18 and TRBJ1-5; perhaps TRBD1 as D (6 bases). In germline, CDR1 is KGHSH, CDR2 LQKENI. The CDR3 has 16 residues. Between the trimmed V and J ends, which lost 3 bases and 4 bases, there was a span of 16 bases. The full variable domain, with the rest looked up from reference TRBV18 and TRBJ1-5, is NAGVMQNPRHLVRRRGQEARLRCSPMKGHSHVYWYRQLPEEGLKFMVYLQKENIIDESGMPKERFSAEFPKEGPSILRIQQVVRGDSAAYFCASSPSAGAGNQPQHFGDGTRLSIL.

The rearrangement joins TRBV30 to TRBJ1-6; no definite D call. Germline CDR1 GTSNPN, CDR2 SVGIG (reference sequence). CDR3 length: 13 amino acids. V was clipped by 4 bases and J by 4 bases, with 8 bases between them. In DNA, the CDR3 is TGTGCCTGGAATGCGGAATATAATTCACCCCTCCACTTT. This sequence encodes CAWNAEYNSPLHF.

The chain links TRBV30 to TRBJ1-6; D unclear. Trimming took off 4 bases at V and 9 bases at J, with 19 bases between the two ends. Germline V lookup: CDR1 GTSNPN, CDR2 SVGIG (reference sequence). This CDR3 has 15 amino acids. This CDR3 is CAWTLRGTRTSPLHF. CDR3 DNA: TGTGCCTGGACCCTCCGAGGTACCAGAACTTCACCCCTCCACTTT.

The CDR3 is CAWSDGGAGNEKLFF. The CDR3 nucleotides read TGTGCCTGGAGTGATGGGGGCGCGGGCAATGAAAAACTGTTTTTT. This chain links TRBV30 with TRBJ1-4; weak D call: TRBD1 (6 bases). In germline, CDR1 is GTSNPN, CDR2 SVGIG (reference sequence). CDR3 size: 15 residues. V was pared by 1 base and J by 5 bases, with 14 bases between. The full variable domain, completed using reference TRBV30 and TRBJ1-4, is SQTIHQWPATLVQPVGSPLSLECTVEGTSNPNLYWYRQAAGRGLQLLFYSVGIGQISSEVPQNLSASRPQDRQFILSSKKLLLSDSGFYLCAWSDGGAGNEKLFFGSGTQLSVL.

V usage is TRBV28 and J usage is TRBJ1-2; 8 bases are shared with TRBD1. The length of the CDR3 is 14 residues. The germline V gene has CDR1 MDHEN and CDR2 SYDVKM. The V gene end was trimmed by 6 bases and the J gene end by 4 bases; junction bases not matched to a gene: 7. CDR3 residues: CASRPTGAGYGYTF. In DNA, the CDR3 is TGTGCCAGCAGACCGACAGGGGCCGGCTATGGCTACACCTTC.

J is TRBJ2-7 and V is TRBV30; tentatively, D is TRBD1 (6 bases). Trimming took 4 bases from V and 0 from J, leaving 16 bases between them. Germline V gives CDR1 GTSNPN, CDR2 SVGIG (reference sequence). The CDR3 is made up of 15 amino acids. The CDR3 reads CAWNMGHKSSYEQYF. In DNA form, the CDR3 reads TGTGCCTGGAACATGGGACACAAGAGCTCCTACGAGCAGTACTTC. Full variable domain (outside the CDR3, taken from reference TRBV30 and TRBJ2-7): SQTIHQWPATLVQPVGSPLSLECTVEGTSNPNLYWYRQAAGRGLQLLFYSVGIGQISSEVPQNLSASRPQDRQFILSSKKLLLSDSGFYLCAWNMGHKSSYEQYFGPGTRLTVT.

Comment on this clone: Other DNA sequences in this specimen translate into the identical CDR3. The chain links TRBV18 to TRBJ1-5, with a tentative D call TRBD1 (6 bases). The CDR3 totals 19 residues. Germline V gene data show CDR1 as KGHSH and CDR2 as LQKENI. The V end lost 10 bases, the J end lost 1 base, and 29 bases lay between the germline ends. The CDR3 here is CATLPGHSTGNMSNQPQHF. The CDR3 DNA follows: TGTGCCACCCTCCCCGGTCACTCCACAGGGAATATGAGCAATCAGCCCCAGCATTTT. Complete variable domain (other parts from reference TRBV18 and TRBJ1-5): NAGVMQNPRHLVRRRGQEARLRCSPMKGHSHVYWYRQLPEEGLKFMVYLQKENIIDESGMPKERFSAEFPKEGPSILRIQQVVRGDSAAYFCATLPGHSTGNMSNQPQHFGDGTRLSIL.

Here the CDR3 DNA reads TGTGCCAGCAGCTATGACAGGGGAGTCTACGAGCAGTACTTC. It codes for CASSYDRGVYEQYF. The rearrangement links TRBV5-5 to TRBJ2-7, with 8 bases lining up with TRBD1. The germline V gene has CDR1 SGHKS and CDR2 YYEKEE (reference sequence). This CDR3 is built from 14 residues. The junction had 5 bases not matched to a gene; V was cut back by 3 bases and J by 3 bases.

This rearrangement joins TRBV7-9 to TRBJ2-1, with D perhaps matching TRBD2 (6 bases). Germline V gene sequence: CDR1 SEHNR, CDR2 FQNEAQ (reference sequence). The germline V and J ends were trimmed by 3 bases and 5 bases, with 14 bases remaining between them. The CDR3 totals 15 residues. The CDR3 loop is CASSLIQGLDNEQFF. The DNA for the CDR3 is TGTGCCAGCAGCTTGATCCAGGGACTCGACAATGAGCAGTTCTTC.